One sample yielded the 14 T cell receptor beta chains listed below, sequenced in a study of Ad26.COV2.S vaccination and SARS-CoV-2 variants. Generated by immunoSEQ multiplex PCR, the TCRdb table keeps only in-frame clones and is missing some. Among 250,000 or so clones listed, roughly 87% were seen once. Treatment in this sample: 15 to 20 received Ad26.COV2.S at low or high dose, single or two shots; about five received placebo; per-sample allocation not given. Day 63 after the first vaccine or placebo injection was the time point for sampling. The sequenced sample was peripheral blood, obtained in a trial of Ad26.COV2.S vaccine versus placebo. The receptors originated from a person aged 18-65 years who received the Ad26.COV2.S COVID-19 vaccine or a placebo.

V gene TRBV5-6 combines with J gene TRBJ2-5; 7 bases align to TRBD1. Germline V lookup: CDR1 SGHDT, CDR2 YYEEEE. With V trimmed by 4 bases and J by 4 bases, 10 bases remained unmatched. The CDR3 runs to 15 residues. CDR3 region: CASSRTGDRRETQYF. CDR3 nucleotide sequence: TGTGCCAGCAGCCGTACAGGGGACAGAAGAGAGACCCAGTACTTC.

The chain has TRBV3-1 (or the pseudogene TRBV3-2) and TRBJ1-1; unclear D gene. CDR1 is LGHDT and CDR2 is YNNKEL in the germline V gene (reference sequence). Trimming took off 0 bases at V and 8 bases at J, with 13 bases between the two ends. The CDR3 has 14 residues. In DNA form, the CDR3 reads TGTGCCAGCAGCCAAGACCTAATACGGGGAGAAGCTTTCTTT. It codes for CASSQDLIRGEAFF.

This chain joins TRBV19 and TRBJ1-5; 7 nucleotides match TRBD1. With V trimmed by 5 bases and J by 5 bases, 15 bases remained unmatched. The CDR3 is 17 amino acids. Germline CDR1 reads LNHDA; CDR2 reads SQIVND (reference sequence). CDR3 in DNA: TGTGCCAGTAGTCCCAACAGGGGCGGACGGCTCGATCAGCCCCAGCATTTT. Translated, it gives CASSPNRGGRLDQPQHF.

This clone was observed a single time. The junction shows a germline mismatch at one end, possibly a read error. The rearrangement uses TRBV11-2 and TRBJ2-2; 13 bases map to TRBD2. Looked up from germline, CDR1 is SGHAT and CDR2 is FQNNGV. This CDR3 contains 19 residues. The CDR3 spells CARSLDFLLAGGQAGELFF. For the CDR3, the DNA is TGTGCCCGCAGCTTAGATTTTTTACTAGCGGGGGGGCAGGCCGGGGAGCTGTTTTTT.

In its sample, this clone was seen once. The chain has TRBV6-2 or TRBV6-3 and TRBJ2-2, with D unresolved. CDR1 and CDR2 from the germline V gene are MNHEY and SVGEGT. There are 14 residues in the CDR3. The V end was cut by 0 bases, the J end by 2 bases, with 4 bases between. In DNA, the CDR3 is TGTGCCAGCAGTTACTCAGGAAACACCGGGGAGCTGTTTTTT. Protein product: CASSYSGNTGELFF.

CDR3 loop: CASSEAKNSNTEAFF. The CDR3 nucleotides are TGTGCCAGCAGTGAAGCGAAGAATTCGAACACTGAAGCTTTCTTT. This rearrangement joins TRBV6-1 to TRBJ1-1; D gene ambiguous. Germline V CDR1 and CDR2: MNHNS, SASEGT. This CDR3 has 15 residues. Trimming pared 0 bases from V and 1 base from J, leaving 9 bases between.

This clone was detected once. The V gene is TRBV7-3, the J gene TRBJ2-7; D gene ambiguous. The length of the CDR3 is 16 residues. Germline CDR1 and CDR2: SGHTA and FQGTGA. The germline V and J ends were trimmed by 4 bases and 4 bases, with 20 bases remaining between them. The CDR3 coding sequence is TGTGCCAGCAGCTACGGTGATAGTGCTCATAATTACGAGCAGTACGTC. Translating it yields CASSYGDSAHNYEQYV.

The chain employs TRBV6-5 and TRBJ1-5; 9 nucleotides align to TRBD1. Trimming at V came to 5 bases and at J to 7 bases, leaving 6 bases not matched to a gene. Germline lookup yields CDR1 MNHEY and CDR2 SVGAGI. The CDR3 is made up of 14 amino acids. This CDR3 reads CASSNDRGAQPQHF. DNA for the CDR3: TGTGCCAGCAGTAACGACAGGGGGGCCCAGCCCCAGCATTTT.

This rearrangement joins TRBV7-9 to TRBJ2-7; D is uncertain. Germline V gene data show CDR1 as SEHNR and CDR2 as FQNEAQ (reference sequence). Trimming cost V 1 base and J 4 bases, with 11 bases left between them. There are 14 residues in the CDR3. In nucleotides, the CDR3 is TGTGCCAGCAGCTTAGAGGCCACCCTTTACGAGCAGTACTTC. Protein sequence: CASSLEATLYEQYF. Supplemented by reference TRBV7-9 and TRBJ2-7, the full variable domain reads DTGVSQNPRHKITKRGQNVTFRCDPISEHNRLYWYRQTLGQGPEFLTYFQNEAQLEKSRLLSDRFSAERPKGSFSTLEIQRTEQGDSAMYLCASSLEATLYEQYFGPGTRLTVT.

This clone is medium-sized by share. The chain uses TRBV6-1 and TRBJ1-4, with 7 nucleotides matching TRBD1. The V gene's germline CDR1 is MNHNS and CDR2 SASEGT. The CDR3 is 15 residues long. V was pared by 1 base and J by 4 bases, with 3 bases of the junction left unmatched. The CDR3 nucleotides read TGTGCCAGCAGTGAAGTGGCAGGGGGTAATGAAAAACTGTTTTTT. This translates into CASSEVAGGNEKLFF.

The chain recombines TRBV20-1 with TRBJ2-4; the D gene could be TRBD1 or TRBD2 (6 bases each). The CDR3 has 15 amino acids. The V end lost 3 bases, the J end lost 0 bases, and 12 bases lay between the germline ends. Germline CDR1 and CDR2: DFQATT and SNEGSKA (reference sequence). CDR3 protein: CSASKGGGAKNIQYF. The CDR3 nucleotides read TGCAGTGCTAGTAAAGGGGGAGGAGCCAAAAACATTCAGTACTTC.

The V and J genes are TRBV5-5 and TRBJ2-4, with D perhaps TRBD2 (6 bases). CDR3 length: 13 amino acids. CDR1 and CDR2 from the germline V gene are SGHKS and YYEKEE (reference sequence). V gave up 0 bases and J gave up 6 bases, with 7 bases separating them. CDR3 nucleotides: TGTGCCAGCAGCTTGGGCGGGGTAAACATTCAGTACTTC. Translating gives CASSLGGVNIQYF.

This chain connects TRBV19 to TRBJ1-5; perhaps TRBD1 as D (6 bases). In germline, CDR1 is LNHDA, CDR2 SQIVND (reference sequence). Between the trimmed V and J ends, which lost 1 base and 1 base, there was a span of 14 bases. The CDR3 is 17 residues long. In nucleotides, the CDR3 is TGTGCCAGTAGTATAGCTCAATACAGGGAAAGCAATCAGCCCCAGCATTTT. It specifies CASSIAQYRESNQPQHF.

J is TRBJ2-1 and V is TRBV3-1 (or the pseudogene TRBV3-2), with TRBD2 matching 9 bases. The V segment lost 4 bases and the J segment 10 bases; nucleotides outside the gene matches: 5. The length of the CDR3 is 13 residues. Germline V gives CDR1 LGHDT, CDR2 YNNKEL (reference sequence). DNA for the CDR3: TGTGCCAGCAGCCGAGACCTAGCGGGGGAGCAGTTCTTC. Protein: CASSRDLAGEQFF.